This T cell receptor (beta chain) appears in the sequencing data of a study of T-cell reconstitution after alpha-beta-depleted transplantation in children. The study, taken as a whole, reports: Hyperexpanded clones declined; after one year, newly produced T cells mostly supplied diversity. Some patients owed their high day-60 TCRbeta diversity to surviving recipient T cells and thymic progenitors. The study reportedly traced alpha-beta T cells about two months after transplant to several hundred expanded graft clones.

Unique molecular identifiers were used in preparing the TCRbeta library. One entry per CDR3 protein, called by TCRdb with MiXCR from the PCR reads. The sample holds about 300,000 distinct CDR3 sequences, roughly 7.8% seen once. This clonotype was seen repeatedly, ten times or more. What it binds is unknown. V gave up 6 bases and J gave up 4 bases; unmatched junction bases: 8. Germline CDR1 is SQVTM and CDR2 is ANQGSEA. CDR3 length equals 14 residues. J is TRBJ2-3 and V is TRBV29-1, with TRBD2 identical over 9 bases. The sequence derives from a female patient aged 2-9 years who had a stem cell transplant for Fanconi anemia, so the T cells may come from the graft donor. The source material was peripheral blood, sampled 360 days after TCRalphabeta/CD19-depleted stem cell transplant. CDR3 in DNA: TGCAGCGTCTTTTACCCTAGCGGGGCAGATACGCAGTATTTT. As protein: CSVFYPSGADTQYF.